Following are 19 T cell receptor beta chains from one sample sequenced in a study of T cells in narcolepsy. The assay was immunoSEQ multiplex PCR, and TCRdb's table has in-frame clones only and misses some. The table shows over 25,000 clones, with approximately 85% occurring only once. Sequences were obtained from memory (CD45RA-) CD4+ T cells from blood. The receptors derive from a human donor in good health.

The CDR3 loop reads CASSLGQGGYGYTF. The CDR3 nucleotides are TGTGCCAGCAGCCTGGGACAGGGGGGCTATGGCTACACCTTC. The chain uses TRBV11-2 and TRBJ1-2; 11 bases match TRBD1. Losses at the gene ends were 5 bases for V and 4 bases for J; bases not matched to a gene: 3. CDR3 length: 14 residues. The germline V gene has CDR1 SGHAT and CDR2 FQNNGV.

This chain uses TRBV6-5 with TRBJ2-1, with TRBD1 matching over 8 bases. CDR1 is MNHEY and CDR2 is SVGAGI in the germline V gene. Unmatched junction bases numbered 6, after V lost 5 bases and J lost 6 bases. The CDR3 is 14 amino acids. CDR3 DNA: TGTGCCAGCAGTCGACAGGGGTTCAGCAATGAGCAGTTCTTC. Translating gives CASSRQGFSNEQFF.

This clone was observed once. The V gene is TRBV5-1, the J gene TRBJ2-7; D ambiguous. Germline CDR1 SGHRS, CDR2 YFSETQ. Trimming left V 1 base short and J 2 bases short, with 13 bases between. The CDR3 loop spans 15 amino acids. The CDR3 DNA follows: TGCGCCAGCAGCTTGTCCCCACTTAGAACCTACGAGCAGTACTTC. Translated: CASSLSPLRTYEQYF.

The chain combines TRBV27 with TRBJ2-7, with unresolved D. The ends were cut back, 8 bases at V and 1 base at J, with 12 bases in the middle. The CDR3 has 13 amino acids. Germline V gene data show CDR1 as MNHEY and CDR2 as SMNVEV (reference sequence). The CDR3 region is CASGELPSYEQYF. Written as DNA, the CDR3 is TGTGCCAGCGGGGAACTACCATCCTACGAGCAGTACTTC.

V is TRBV5-4 and J is TRBJ2-1; D not resolved. The CDR3 contains 14 residues. V shed 0 bases and J shed 6 bases, with 10 bases lying between them. Germline-derived CDR1 and CDR2 are SGHNT and YYREEE (reference sequence). CDR3 in DNA: TGTGCCAGCAGCTTGGGGTCCAGTTTCAATGAGCAGTTCTTC. Encoded protein: CASSLGSSFNEQFF.

The chain recombines TRBV6-6 with TRBJ1-1; 8 bases fit TRBD1. Trimming removed 2 bases from V and 2 bases from J; junction bases left unmatched: 1. This CDR3 comprises 14 residues. Germline lookup yields CDR1 MNHNY and CDR2 SVGAGI (reference sequence). The CDR3 protein is CASSYDRGNTEAFF. The CDR3 DNA follows: TGTGCCAGCAGTTACGACAGGGGAAACACTGAAGCTTTCTTT.

There are a few counts of this clone. The chain uses TRBV7-6 and TRBJ2-1; TRBD2 matches 13 bases. Losses at the gene ends were 5 bases for V and 6 bases for J; bases not matched to a gene: 10. CDR3 size: 17 residues. Looked up from germline, CDR1 is SGHVS and CDR2 is FNYEAQ. The CDR3 DNA sequence: TGTGCCAGCAGCCTAAGGACTAGCGGGAGTCGGGCCAATGAGCAGTTCTTC. This translates into CASSLRTSGSRANEQFF.

The CDR3 nucleotides are TGTGCCAGTAGTACTACAGGGGCCGGGGAGCTGTTTTTT. Translating gives CASSTTGAGELFF. The rearrangement links TRBV19 to TRBJ2-2; 7 bases line up with TRBD1. CDR3 size: 13 residues. With V trimmed by 4 bases and J by 6 bases, 2 bases remained unmatched. Germline loops: CDR1 LNHDA, CDR2 SQIVND (reference sequence).

The J gene is TRBJ2-1, the V gene TRBV2; 7 bases map to TRBD2. V gave up 9 bases and J gave up 7 bases; unmatched junction bases: 6. This CDR3 spans 12 amino acids. CDR1 SNHLY and CDR2 FYNNEI come from the germline V gene. DNA of the CDR3: TGTGCCAGTGGTCAGGGAGGGAATGAGCAGTTCTTC. Translation gives CASGQGGNEQFF.

The chain recombines TRBV2 with TRBJ1-2; tentative D call: TRBD1 (5 bases). CDR1 and CDR2 from the germline V gene are SNHLY and FYNNEI. The V gene lost 2 bases and the J gene lost 5 bases, with 18 bases spanning the gap. This CDR3 spans 16 amino acids. CDR3 loop: CASSERGLRGGYGYTF. The CDR3 DNA reads as TGTGCCAGCAGTGAAAGGGGTCTAAGGGGAGGGTATGGCTACACCTTC. The full variable domain, with the rest looked up from reference TRBV2 and TRBJ1-2, is EPEVTQTPSHQVTQMGQEVILRCVPISNHLYFYWYRQILGQKVEFLVSFYNNEISEKSEIFDDQFSVERPDGSNFTLKIRSTKLEDSAMYFCASSERGLRGGYGYTFGSGTRLTVV.

The gene calls are TRBV28 and TRBJ2-6, with D possibly TRBD2 on 6 matching bases. V lost 4 bases to trimming and J lost 0 bases, with 16 bases between them. Germline CDR1 and CDR2: MDHEN and SYDVKM. The CDR3 consists of 18 residues. The CDR3, as DNA: TGTGCCAGCAGTTCCGGGGGAAACAGAAACTCTGGGGCCAACGTCCTGACTTTC. It yields the protein CASSSGGNRNSGANVLTF.

The V and J genes are TRBV19 and TRBJ1-5; 9 bases line up with TRBD1. V shed 7 bases and J 6 bases; nucleotides not matched to a gene: 7. Looked up from germline, CDR1 is LNHDA and CDR2 is SQIVND (reference sequence). This CDR3 is built from 14 residues. The CDR3 sequence: CASKGDRASQPQHF. DNA for the CDR3: TGTGCCAGTAAAGGGGACAGGGCCAGTCAGCCCCAGCATTTT.

This chain uses TRBV6-5 with TRBJ2-4; D call uncertain. CDR1 MNHEY and CDR2 SVGAGI come from the germline V gene. Trimming left V 6 bases short and J 8 bases short, with 11 bases between. This CDR3 spans 12 amino acids. The CDR3 coding sequence is TGTGCCAGCAGCCCTGAAGGCGACATTCAGTACTTC. Encoded protein: CASSPEGDIQYF.

The genes are TRBV5-5 and TRBJ2-7; D is uncertain. Germline assignment: CDR1 SGHKS and CDR2 YYEKEE (reference sequence). This CDR3 has 12 residues. V was clipped by 0 bases and J by 4 bases, with 5 bases between them. CDR3 coding DNA: TGTGCCAGCAGCTTGGGGTGGTACGAGCAGTACTTC. Translating gives CASSLGWYEQYF.

The chain links TRBV5-1 to TRBJ2-3; the D is unclear. The CDR3 sequence is 14 residues long. V was shortened by 2 bases and J by 2 bases, with 9 bases between the two germline ends. Germline loops: CDR1 SGHRS, CDR2 YFSETQ. CDR3 protein: CASSFDLNTDTQYF. In DNA, the CDR3 is TGCGCCAGCAGCTTCGACCTCAACACAGATACGCAGTATTTT.

This chain joins TRBV7-2 and TRBJ2-7; TRBD1 aligns across 8 bases. The germline gives CDR1 SGHTA, CDR2 FQGNSA. Losses at the gene ends were 5 bases for V and 0 bases for J; bases not matched to a gene: 6. The CDR3 has 15 amino acids. The DNA of the CDR3 is TGTGCCAGCAGCCCAGGACAGGGACACTCCTACGAGCAGTACTTC. Protein: CASSPGQGHSYEQYF.

The V gene is TRBV4-2, the J gene TRBJ2-3; 13 bases are a match to TRBD2. CDR3 size: 15 residues. Germline-derived CDR1 and CDR2 are LGHNA and YNFKEQ. The J segment lost 4 bases and the V segment lost 4 bases, leaving 2 bases of the junction unmatched. CDR3 DNA sequence: TGTGCCAGCAGCCCAGGGACTAGCGGGGCAGATACGCAGTATTTT. Its translation is CASSPGTSGADTQYF.

This chain connects TRBV6-1 to TRBJ2-4; the D call may be TRBD1 or TRBD2 (5 bases each). Germline CDR1 reads MNHNS; CDR2 reads SASEGT. V gave up 2 bases and J gave up 8 bases, with 13 bases separating them. There are 14 residues in the CDR3. The CDR3 reads CASSEMRGTDIQYF. CDR3 nucleotides: TGTGCCAGCAGTGAAATGAGAGGGACGGACATTCAGTACTTC.

V is TRBV5-1 and J is TRBJ1-6; D remains unclear. V shed 0 bases and J shed 0 bases, with 16 bases lying between them. This CDR3 is built from 19 residues. Germline CDR1 SGHRS, CDR2 YFSETQ. The CDR3 coding sequence is TGCGCCAGCAGCTTGGCCATCTCGGTGGCGAGCTCCTATAATTCACCCCTCCACTTT. It is translated as CASSLAISVASSYNSPLHF. Combining the CDR3 with reference TRBV5-1 and TRBJ1-6 gives the whole variable domain KAGVTQTPRYLIKTRGQQVTLSCSPISGHRSVSWYQQTPGQGLQFLFEYFSETQRNKGNFPGRFSGRQFSNSRSEMNVSTLELGDSALYLCASSLAISVASSYNSPLHFGNGTRLTVT.